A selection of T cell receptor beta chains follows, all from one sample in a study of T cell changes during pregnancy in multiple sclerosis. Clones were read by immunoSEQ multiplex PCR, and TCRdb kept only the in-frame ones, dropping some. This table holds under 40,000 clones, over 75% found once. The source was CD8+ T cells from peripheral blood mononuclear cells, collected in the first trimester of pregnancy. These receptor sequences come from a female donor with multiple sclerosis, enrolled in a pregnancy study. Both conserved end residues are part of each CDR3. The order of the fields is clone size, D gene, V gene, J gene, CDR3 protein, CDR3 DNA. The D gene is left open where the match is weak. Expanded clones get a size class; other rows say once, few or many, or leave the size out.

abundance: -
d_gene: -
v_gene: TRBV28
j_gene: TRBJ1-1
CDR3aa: CASSLRGGATEAFF
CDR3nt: TGTGCCAGCAGCCTCCGGGGGGGGGCCACTGAAGCTTTCTTT

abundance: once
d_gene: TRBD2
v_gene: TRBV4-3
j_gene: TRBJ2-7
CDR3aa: CASSQWGSGLPHEQYF
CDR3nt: TGCGCCAGCAGCCAATGGGGTAGCGGGTTGCCCCACGAGCAGTACTTC

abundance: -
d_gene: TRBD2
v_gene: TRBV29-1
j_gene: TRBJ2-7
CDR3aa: CSVELAGASYEQYF
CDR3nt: TGCAGCGTCGAACTAGCGGGAGCATCGTACGAGCAGTACTTC

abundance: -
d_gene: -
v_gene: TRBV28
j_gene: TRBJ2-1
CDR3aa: CASQLVEQFF
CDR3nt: TGTGCCAGTCAGTTGGTTGAGCAGTTCTTC

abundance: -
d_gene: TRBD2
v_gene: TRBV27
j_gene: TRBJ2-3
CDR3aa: CASSRLAVTDTQYF
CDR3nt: TGTGCCAGCAGTCGCCTAGCGGTAACAGATACGCAGTATTTT

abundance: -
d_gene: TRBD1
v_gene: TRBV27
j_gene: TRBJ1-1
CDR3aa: CASSLSGGGDEAFF
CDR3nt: TGTGCCAGCAGTTTATCTGGAGGGGGCGATGAAGCTTTCTTT

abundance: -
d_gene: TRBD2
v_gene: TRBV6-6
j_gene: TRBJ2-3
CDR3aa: CASSPGTSMTDTQYF
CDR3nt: TGTGCCAGCAGCCCCGGGACTAGCATGACAGATACGCAGTATTTT

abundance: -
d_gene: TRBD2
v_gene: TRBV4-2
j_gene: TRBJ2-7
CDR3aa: CASSQDLGLGSHEQYF
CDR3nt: TGTGCCAGCAGCCAAGATCTGGGACTAGGTTCCCACGAGCAGTACTTC

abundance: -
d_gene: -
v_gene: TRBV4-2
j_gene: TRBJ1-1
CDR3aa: CASSQDSLGYIMNTEAFF
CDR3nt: TGTGCCAGCAGCCAAGACTCGTTGGGCTACATTATGAACACTGAAGCTTTCTTT

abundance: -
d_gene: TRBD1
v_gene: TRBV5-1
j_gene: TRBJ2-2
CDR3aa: CASSLAGDRARSGELFF
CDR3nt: TGCGCCAGCAGCTTGGCCGGGGACAGGGCCCGCTCCGGGGAGCTGTTTTTT

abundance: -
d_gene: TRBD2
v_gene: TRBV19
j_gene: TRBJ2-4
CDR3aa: CASTNRASGLLEQYF
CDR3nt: TGTGCCAGTACCAATCGGGCTAGCGGGCTGCTTGAACAGTACTTC

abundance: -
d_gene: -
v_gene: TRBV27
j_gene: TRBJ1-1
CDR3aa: CASRNPGGTEAFF
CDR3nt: TGTGCCAGCCGAAATCCGGGGGGAACTGAAGCTTTCTTT

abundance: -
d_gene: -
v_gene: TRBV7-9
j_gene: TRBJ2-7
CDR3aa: CASSYNYEQYF
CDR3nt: TGTGCCAGCAGCTACAACTACGAGCAGTACTTC

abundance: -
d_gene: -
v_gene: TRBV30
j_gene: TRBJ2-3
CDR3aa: CAWSEGTLYTDTQYF
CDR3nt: TGTGCCTGGAGTGAGGGGACTCTATACACAGATACGCAGTATTTT

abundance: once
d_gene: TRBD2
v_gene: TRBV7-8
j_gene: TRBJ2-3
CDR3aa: CASSFPQTSGSRADTQYF
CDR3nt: TGTGCCAGCAGCTTCCCCCAGACTAGCGGGAGCCGGGCAGATACGCAGTATTTT

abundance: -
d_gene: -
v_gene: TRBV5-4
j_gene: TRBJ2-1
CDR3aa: CASSYKLAVIGVNEQFF
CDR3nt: TGTGCCAGCAGTTATAAGTTAGCGGTCATCGGGGTGAATGAGCAGTTCTTC

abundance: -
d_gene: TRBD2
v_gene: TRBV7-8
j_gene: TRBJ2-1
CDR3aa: CASSLELAGDNYNEQFF
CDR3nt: TGTGCCAGCAGCTTAGAACTAGCGGGAGATAACTACAATGAGCAGTTCTTC

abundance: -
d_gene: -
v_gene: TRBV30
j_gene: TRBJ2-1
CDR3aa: CAWSEGHSSYNEQFF
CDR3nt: TGTGCCTGGAGTGAGGGGCACAGCTCCTACAATGAGCAGTTCTTC

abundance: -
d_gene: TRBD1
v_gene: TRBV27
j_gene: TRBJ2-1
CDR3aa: CASSAQGDNEQFF
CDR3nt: TGTGCCAGCAGTGCACAGGGGGACAATGAGCAGTTCTTC

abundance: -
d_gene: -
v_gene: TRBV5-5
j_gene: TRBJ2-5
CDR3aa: CASSFGETQYF
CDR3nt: TGTGCCAGCAGCTTCGGTGAGACCCAGTACTTC

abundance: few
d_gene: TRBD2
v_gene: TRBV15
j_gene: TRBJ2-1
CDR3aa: CATSRDPSGSIYNEQFF
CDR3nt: TGTGCCACCAGCAGAGACCCTAGCGGGTCTATCTACAATGAGCAGTTCTTC

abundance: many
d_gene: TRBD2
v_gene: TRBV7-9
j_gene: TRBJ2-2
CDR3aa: CASSQRDQREAGELFF
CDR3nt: TGTGCCAGCAGCCAAAGGGACCAGCGGGAAGCCGGGGAGCTGTTTTTT

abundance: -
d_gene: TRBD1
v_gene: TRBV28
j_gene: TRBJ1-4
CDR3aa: CASSLPRGGTAGEKLFF
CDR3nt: TGTGCCAGCAGTTTACCTAGGGGCGGGACAGCTGGTGAAAAACTGTTTTTT

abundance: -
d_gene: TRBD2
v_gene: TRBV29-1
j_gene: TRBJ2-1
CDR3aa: CSVGAAGGYNEQFF
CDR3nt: TGCAGCGTGGGGGCAGCGGGGGGATACAATGAGCAGTTCTTC

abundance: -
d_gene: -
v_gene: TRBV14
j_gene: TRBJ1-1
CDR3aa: CASSPRGDTEAFF
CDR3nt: TGTGCCAGCAGCCCTCGCGGCGACACTGAAGCTTTCTTT

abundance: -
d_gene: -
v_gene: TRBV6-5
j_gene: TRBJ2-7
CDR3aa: CASSYSSTASYEQYF
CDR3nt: TGTGCCAGCAGTTACTCGTCGACAGCTTCCTACGAGCAGTACTTC

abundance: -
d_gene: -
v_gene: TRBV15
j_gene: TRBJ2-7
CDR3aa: CATSRDLGSGSHEQYF
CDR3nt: TGTGCCACCAGCAGAGATCTCGGGTCGGGGTCCCACGAGCAGTACTTC

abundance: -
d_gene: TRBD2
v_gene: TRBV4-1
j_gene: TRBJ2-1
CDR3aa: CASRLSGSSYNEQFF
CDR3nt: TGCGCCAGCAGACTTAGCGGGAGCTCCTACAATGAGCAGTTCTTC

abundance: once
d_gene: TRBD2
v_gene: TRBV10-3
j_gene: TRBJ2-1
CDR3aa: CAGGPSGTYNEQFF
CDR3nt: TGTGCCGGCGGTCCTAGCGGGACCTACAATGAGCAGTTCTTC

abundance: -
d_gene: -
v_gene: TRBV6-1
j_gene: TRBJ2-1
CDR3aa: CASSKREAGYEQFF
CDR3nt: TGTGCCAGCAGTAAAAGGGAGGCAGGGTATGAGCAGTTCTTC

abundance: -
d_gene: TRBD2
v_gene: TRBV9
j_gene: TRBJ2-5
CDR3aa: CASSVEAGGRFQETQYF
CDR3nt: TGTGCCAGCAGCGTAGAGGCGGGAGGGCGATTTCAAGAGACCCAGTACTTC

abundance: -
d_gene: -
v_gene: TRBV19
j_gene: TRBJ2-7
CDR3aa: CASSPFFSSYEQYF
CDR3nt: TGTGCCAGTAGCCCATTCTTCAGCTCCTACGAGCAGTACTTC

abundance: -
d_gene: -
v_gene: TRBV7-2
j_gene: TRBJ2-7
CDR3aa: CASSFSRGSYEQYF
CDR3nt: TGTGCCAGCAGCTTTAGTAGGGGGTCCTACGAGCAGTACTTC

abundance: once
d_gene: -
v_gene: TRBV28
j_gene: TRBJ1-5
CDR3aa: CASSLHRALQPQHF
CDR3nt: TGTGCCAGCAGTTTGCACAGGGCACTTCAGCCCCAGCATTTT

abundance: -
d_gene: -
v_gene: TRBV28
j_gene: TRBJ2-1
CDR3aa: CASSYSPAGSYNEQFF
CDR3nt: TGTGCCAGCAGTTATTCCCCGGCAGGGTCCTACAATGAGCAGTTCTTC

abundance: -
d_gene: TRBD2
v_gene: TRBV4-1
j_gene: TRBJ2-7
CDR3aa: CASSQLSLAGLYEQYF
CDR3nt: TGCGCCAGCAGCCAACTAAGCCTAGCGGGGCTCTACGAGCAGTACTTC

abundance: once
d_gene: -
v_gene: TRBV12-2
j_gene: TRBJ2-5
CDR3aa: CASRLAATRLAGLSVQETQYF
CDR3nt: TGTGCAAGTCGCTTAGCGGCCACCAGACTAGCGGGCTTGTCGGTACAAGAGACCCAGTACTTC